This TCR beta chain originates from a study of blood T cell repertoires in COVID-19. Study-wide background: The United States, Italy and Spain were the sources of the acute and convalescent COVID-19 samples. Nucleic acid was either cDNA or gDNA, and it came from T cells, B-cell-depleted T cells, or PBMCs.

The germline CDR1 and CDR2 sequences are SQVTM and ANQGSEA. With 4 bases removed from V and 0 bases from J, the gap between germline ends came to 18 bases. This CDR3 has 16 residues. Only in-frame clones appear in the TCRdb table, and some are missing; sequencing was by immunoSEQ multiplex PCR. In the table there are about 320,000 clones, roughly 90% of which are singletons. J is TRBJ1-1 and V is TRBV29-1; possible D gene TRBD1, 6 bases. Sequenced: peripheral blood. The sequence came from a man between 18 and 35 years old who had recovered from COVID-19. The CDR3 here is CSVVGFGGRVNTEAFF. The CDR3 DNA reads TGCAGCGTTGTGGGGTTCGGGGGGCGTGTGAACACTGAAGCTTTCTTT.